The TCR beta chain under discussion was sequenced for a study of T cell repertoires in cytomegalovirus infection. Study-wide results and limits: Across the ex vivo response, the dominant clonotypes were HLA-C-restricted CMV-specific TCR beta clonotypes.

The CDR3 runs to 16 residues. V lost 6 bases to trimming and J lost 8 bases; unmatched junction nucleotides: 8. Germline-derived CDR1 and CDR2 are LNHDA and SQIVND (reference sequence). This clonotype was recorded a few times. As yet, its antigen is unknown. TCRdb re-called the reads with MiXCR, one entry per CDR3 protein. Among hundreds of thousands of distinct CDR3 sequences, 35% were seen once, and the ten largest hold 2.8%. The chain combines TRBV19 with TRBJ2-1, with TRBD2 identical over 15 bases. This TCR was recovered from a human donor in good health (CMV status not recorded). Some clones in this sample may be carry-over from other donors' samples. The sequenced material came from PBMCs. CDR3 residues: CASSRGLAGGYDEQFF. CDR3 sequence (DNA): TGTGCCAGTAGCCGCGGACTAGCGGGAGGGTACGATGAGCAGTTCTTC.